The 24 T cell receptor beta chains listed next were all sequenced from one sample in a study of shared clonotypes between healthy human individuals. Using immunoSEQ multiplex PCR, the repertoire was profiled, and TCRdb retains in-frame clones only, with some absent. The data hold more than 2,000,000 clones, with 85% to 95% observed a single time. The specimen was naive CD4+ T cells sorted from blood. Subset described: CD45RA+ positively selected. The receptors shown here come from a man aged 18 to 35 in good health.

The chain carries TRBV2 and TRBJ2-3; 9 nucleotides match TRBD1. The germline CDR1 and CDR2 sequences are SNHLY and FYNNEI. V lost 7 bases and J lost 4; bases outside the gene matches: 6. The CDR3 spans 14 residues. Written as DNA, the CDR3 is TGTGCCAGCATCGGGACAGGGAGGTCAGATACGCAGTATTTT. Protein sequence: CASIGTGRSDTQYF. The complete variable domain, with remaining parts taken from reference TRBV2 and TRBJ2-3, reads EPEVTQTPSHQVTQMGQEVILRCVPISNHLYFYWYRQILGQKVEFLVSFYNNEISEKSEIFDDQFSVERPDGSNFTLKIRSTKLEDSAMYFCASIGTGRSDTQYFGPGTRLTVL.

This chain connects TRBV6-5 to TRBJ1-4, with D tentatively TRBD1 (5 bases). Germline CDR1 is MNHEY and CDR2 is SVGAGI. The CDR3 is 14 amino acids. V dropped 2 bases and J dropped 4 bases, with 8 bases sitting between them. The CDR3 sequence is CASSYDGGNEKLFF. The CDR3, as DNA: TGTGCCAGCAGTTACGACGGGGGTAATGAAAAACTGTTTTTT.

This rearrangement joins TRBV10-3 to TRBJ2-5, with 10 bases that match TRBD2. The V and J ends lost 8 bases and 2 bases, in that order; junction bases with no gene match: 8. The CDR3 runs 15 residues. Per the germline V gene, CDR1 is ENHRY and CDR2 is SYGVKD. The CDR3 nucleotides read TGTGCCATCCGACCTAGCGGGGGTTTTCAAGAGACCCAGTACTTC. It encodes CAIRPSGGFQETQYF.

The chain joins TRBV19 to TRBJ1-2, with 8 bases matching TRBD1. J was trimmed by 4 bases and V by 7 bases; bases with no gene match: 5. Germline assignment: CDR1 LNHDA and CDR2 SQIVND (reference sequence). The CDR3 totals 13 residues. CDR3 in DNA: TGTGCCAGTACCCTAGGACAGGGCTATGGCTACACCTTC. Protein sequence: CASTLGQGYGYTF.

V gene TRBV5-1 combines with J gene TRBJ1-6; D call uncertain. This CDR3 is built from 14 residues. Deletions cut 5 bases from V and 5 bases from J, with 11 bases between. Germline values: CDR1 SGHRS, CDR2 YFSETQ. CDR3 protein: CASRNKQDNSPLHF. CDR3 nucleotide sequence: TGCGCCAGCAGGAACAAGCAGGATAATTCACCCCTCCACTTT.

Concerning this clone itself: This CDR3 is also generated by other DNA sequences in the sample. The gene calls are TRBV28 and TRBJ2-7; D not certain. CDR3 length: 11 amino acids. Between the trimmed V and J ends, which lost 6 bases and 4 bases, there was a span of 7 bases. CDR1 MDHEN and CDR2 SYDVKM come from the germline V gene. The CDR3: CASSLKYEQYF. The CDR3 region has the DNA TGTGCCAGCAGCCTAAAGTACGAGCAGTACTTC.

This chain connects TRBV19 to TRBJ2-3; TRBD1 matches at 8 bases. The CDR3 is 16 residues long. Germline V gene lookup returns CDR1 LNHDA and CDR2 SQIVND (reference sequence). Trimming took 5 bases from V and 2 from J; bases not matched to a gene: 9. DNA for the CDR3: TGTGCCAGTAGTGCCGGGACAGGAAAAAACACAGATACGCAGTATTTT. It is translated as CASSAGTGKNTDTQYF.

The CDR3 loop is CASSLGQGDGQPQHF. CDR3 DNA: TGTGCCAGCAGCTTAGGACAGGGGGACGGTCAGCCCCAGCATTTT. The chain is built from TRBV7-2 and TRBJ1-5; 9 bases agree with TRBD1. Looked up from germline, CDR1 is SGHTA and CDR2 is FQGNSA. The CDR3 has 15 amino acids. The junction had 4 bases not matched to a gene; V was cut back by 1 base and J by 6 bases.

As for this clone: Other DNA sequences in the sample encode the same CDR3. The DNA for the CDR3 is TGCGCCAGCAGCTTAGAGGGGGCGAGGAACACTGAAGCTTTCTTT. This codes for CASSLEGARNTEAFF. The gene calls are TRBV5-1 and TRBJ1-1; 7 bases agree with TRBD1. CDR3 length equals 15 residues. Germline V gene data show CDR1 as SGHRS and CDR2 as YFSETQ. V lost 2 bases and J lost 1; bases outside the gene matches: 5.

A single count supports this clone. Distinct nucleotide sequences in the sample also encode this CDR3. The chain combines TRBV9 with TRBJ2-7; D is unclear. The germline V gene encodes CDR1 SGDLS and CDR2 YYNGEE. The CDR3 runs to 12 residues. V was trimmed by 4 bases and J by 1 base, leaving 6 bases between them. As DNA, the CDR3 is TGTGCCAGCAGCCCGCCGTCCTACGAGCAGTACTTC. Residues: CASSPPSYEQYF.

The gene calls are TRBV30 and TRBJ1-6; D ambiguous. Germline V lookup: CDR1 GTSNPN, CDR2 SVGIG (reference sequence). V lost 3 bases and J 0 bases, leaving 3 bases between the germline ends. The CDR3 runs 13 residues. The chain's CDR3 is CAWRTSYNSPLHF. The CDR3 DNA is TGTGCCTGGAGAACCTCCTATAATTCACCCCTCCACTTT.

This clone was detected only a few times. The rearrangement uses TRBV10-3 and TRBJ2-2; the D is unclear. V lost 0 bases to trimming and J lost 3 bases, with 5 bases between them. The germline gives CDR1 ENHRY, CDR2 SYGVKD. The CDR3 has 14 amino acids. In DNA form, the CDR3 reads TGTGCCATCAGTGAGTCGTGGGACACCGGGGAGCTGTTTTTT. Protein product: CAISESWDTGELFF.

J is TRBJ2-7 and V is TRBV4-1; 9 bases are a match to TRBD1. Per germline, CDR1 MGHRA and CDR2 YSYEKL. This CDR3 contains 15 residues. Trimming at V came to 0 bases and at J to 6 bases, leaving 6 bases not matched to a gene. The CDR3 DNA reads TGCGCCAGCAGCCAAGATTGGGGACAGGGTGGCGAGCAGTACTTC. This encodes CASSQDWGQGGEQYF.

The genes are TRBV6-5 and TRBJ1-1, with D hard to call. This CDR3 has 14 amino acids. CDR1 MNHEY and CDR2 SVGAGI come from the germline V gene. Trimming took 2 bases from V and 5 from J, leaving 12 bases between them. CDR3 protein: CASSYVGSGTEAFF. The CDR3 DNA reads as TGTGCCAGCAGTTACGTGGGGTCGGGAACTGAAGCTTTCTTT.

The rearrangement links TRBV28 to TRBJ1-2; 8 positions agree with TRBD1. The CDR3 consists of 16 residues. V shed 7 bases and J 7 bases; nucleotides not matched to a gene: 17. Germline assignment: CDR1 MDHEN and CDR2 SYDVKM. CDR3 in amino acids: CASTSWTGMMEGGYTF. The CDR3 nucleotides read TGTGCCAGCACCTCGTGGACAGGGATGATGGAAGGTGGCTACACCTTC.

In this sample, this clone turned up a few times. This sample includes further DNA sequences coding for the same CDR3. The chain links TRBV6-5 to TRBJ1-1; weak D call: TRBD1 (6 bases). V was clipped by 6 bases and J by 1 base, with 6 bases between them. CDR1 is MNHEY and CDR2 is SVGAGI in the germline V gene. CDR3 size: 12 residues. This CDR3 reads CASRTGNTEAFF. The CDR3, as DNA: TGTGCCAGCAGGACAGGGAACACTGAAGCTTTCTTT.

Here the CDR3 DNA reads TGTGCCAGCAGGGACCGGGTCTTGGAGCAGTACTTC. It translates to CASRDRVLEQYF. The V gene is TRBV28, the J gene TRBJ2-7, with D unresolved. This CDR3 region has 12 residues. V was trimmed by 6 bases and J by 7 bases, leaving 13 bases between them. CDR1 and CDR2 from the germline V gene are MDHEN and SYDVKM.

The CDR3 loop is CASSPGGAGHYNEQFF. DNA for the CDR3: TGTGCCAGCAGCCCCGGGGGGGCTGGCCACTACAATGAGCAGTTCTTC. This chain connects TRBV2 to TRBJ2-1, with 8 nucleotides matching TRBD2. Per germline, CDR1 SNHLY and CDR2 FYNNEI. V shed 6 bases and J 3 bases; nucleotides not matched to a gene: 10. The CDR3 sequence is 16 residues long.

This chain joins TRBV28 and TRBJ1-2; 8 positions agree with TRBD1. This CDR3 spans 15 amino acids. The J segment lost 5 bases and the V segment lost 5 bases, leaving 10 bases of the junction unmatched. The germline V gene has CDR1 MDHEN and CDR2 SYDVKM. CDR3 in amino acids: CASSPQGAKVYGYTF. The CDR3 coding sequence is TGTGCCAGCAGTCCTCAGGGGGCGAAGGTATATGGCTACACCTTC.

There are a few counts of this clone. The chain couples TRBV18 to TRBJ1-5; no clear D. Trimming stripped 6 bases from V and 1 base from J, with 10 bases between. The CDR3 is 14 residues long. CDR1 and CDR2 from the germline V gene are KGHSH and LQKENI. The CDR3 loop is CASSAQESNQPQHF. For the CDR3, the DNA is TGTGCCAGCTCGGCCCAGGAGAGCAATCAGCCCCAGCATTTT.

V usage is TRBV5-1 and J usage is TRBJ2-7; 9 bases are shared with TRBD1. The CDR3 runs to 16 residues. CDR1 and CDR2 from the germline V gene are SGHRS and YFSETQ. Trimming took 2 bases from V and 6 from J; bases not matched to a gene: 12. CDR3 bases: TGCGCCAGCAGCTTAGATACTACCGGGACAGGGTCCGAGCAGTACTTC. Translating gives CASSLDTTGTGSEQYF.

The CDR3 coding sequence is TGCGCCAGCAGCTTCGGGACGCCGGCCGTCTATGGCTACACCTTC. This encodes CASSFGTPAVYGYTF. The chain is built from TRBV5-1 and TRBJ1-2; tentative D call: TRBD1 (5 bases). V was cut by 2 bases and J by 4 bases, with 15 bases left in between. The CDR3 has 15 residues. Per germline, CDR1 SGHRS and CDR2 YFSETQ. The full variable domain, its missing parts supplied by reference TRBV5-1 and TRBJ1-2, is KAGVTQTPRYLIKTRGQQVTLSCSPISGHRSVSWYQQTPGQGLQFLFEYFSETQRNKGNFPGRFSGRQFSNSRSEMNVSTLELGDSALYLCASSFGTPAVYGYTFGSGTRLTVV.

The chain recombines TRBV15 with TRBJ1-1; D uncertain. Looked up from germline, CDR1 is LNHNV and CDR2 is YYDKDF (reference sequence). V lost 8 bases to trimming and J lost 0 bases, with 19 bases between them. The CDR3 extends over 16 amino acids. The CDR3 loop reads CATGRGEYNMNTEAFF. CDR3 DNA sequence: TGTGCCACCGGTCGGGGAGAGTATAACATGAACACTGAAGCTTTCTTT.

The V gene is TRBV29-1, the J gene TRBJ2-7; no clear D gene. Between the trimmed V and J ends, which lost 8 bases and 2 bases, there was a span of 10 bases. The germline V gene encodes CDR1 SQVTM and CDR2 ANQGSEA. This CDR3 region has 11 residues. CDR3 coding DNA: TGCAGCATCTCCCTAGCCTACGAGCAGTACTTC. As protein: CSISLAYEQYF.